The clone carrying this TCR beta chain was found once. Looked up from germline, CDR1 is LNHDA and CDR2 is SQIVND (reference sequence). V lost 5 bases and J lost 3, with 32 bases in between. The length of the CDR3 is 20 residues. The data were obtained in a study of blood T cell repertoires in COVID-19. The overall study: The United States, Italy and Spain were the sources of the acute and convalescent COVID-19 samples. PBMCs, B-cell-depleted T cells, or T cells provided the cDNA or gDNA that made up the material.

In the original processing: Nucleated cell counts were estimated from reference gene primer amplification. TCRdb keeps only in-frame clones here, not all; method: immunoSEQ multiplex PCR. The DNA was the basis for D and trimming; V, J and clone size are from that table. The sample lists about 140,000 clones, about 85% occurring once. This receptor was obtained from a human donor in a cohort sampled during active COVID-19. This chain joins TRBV19 and TRBJ2-7; tentatively, D is TRBD1 (6 bases). Material for sequencing was peripheral blood. The CDR3 DNA is TGTGCCAGTAGTGGGGGCGTCGGGACGTCGGATCGAGGTTGGAGCTACGAGCAGTACTTC. It specifies CASSGGVGTSDRGWSYEQYF.